Following are 2 T cell receptor beta chains from one sample sequenced in a study of T cell responses to AZD1222 COVID-19 vaccine. Repertoires were generated with immunoSEQ multiplex PCR, while TCRdb's copy carries only in-frame clones and drops some. The sample lists 180,000 or so clones, around 90% seen once, with roughly a quarter in the top ten. This specimen was peripheral blood, taken 28 days after the second AZD1222 dose. These receptors were taken from an adult who received the AZD1222 COVID-19 vaccine.

This clone has only one observation. The V gene is TRBV7-9, the J gene TRBJ2-7; tentative D call: TRBD2 (6 bases). The V gene's germline CDR1 is SEHNR and CDR2 FQNEAQ (reference sequence). Between the trimmed V and J ends, which lost 4 bases and 5 bases, there was a span of 12 bases. This CDR3 spans 13 amino acids. Written as DNA, the CDR3 is TGTGCCAGCAGCTCCATGGGGGGTCACGAGCAGTACTTC. Translated: CASSSMGGHEQYF.

This clone was recorded only once. The J gene is TRBJ2-1, the V gene TRBV11-1; 9 nucleotides agree with TRBD2. V lost 1 base to trimming and J lost 6 bases; unmatched junction nucleotides: 7. Germline-derived CDR1 and CDR2 are SGHAT and FQDESV (reference sequence). The CDR3 runs to 16 residues. CDR3 sequence: CASSLGGLARSNEQFF. The CDR3 bases are TGTGCCAGCAGCTTAGGGGGACTAGCACGGAGCAATGAGCAGTTCTTC.